This T cell receptor (beta chain) was documented in a study of Ad26.COV2.S vaccination and SARS-CoV-2 variants. The data were produced by immunoSEQ multiplex PCR, yet TCRdb's version contains in-frame clones alone and is incomplete. The sample holds approximately 340,000 clones, 92% seen once. The V and J ends lost 0 bases and 6 bases, in that order; junction bases with no gene match: 8. The germline CDR1 and CDR2 sequences are SGDLS and YYNGEE. The CDR3 length is 17 residues. This clonotype originated in a human donor who had recovered from COVID-19. The chain recombines TRBV9 with TRBJ2-3, with TRBD2 identical over 12 bases. Sequencing used peripheral blood, obtained after recovery from COVID-19. CDR3 DNA: TGTGCCAGCAGCGTAGAGTCTAGCGGGGGGGCACGCGATACGCAGTATTTT. Protein: CASSVESSGGARDTQYF.